The 27 T cell receptor beta chains below were found in one sample sequenced in a study of shared clonotypes between healthy human individuals (dated by TCRdb to 2018 to 2021). Receptors were amplified or captured by the immunoSEQ multiplex PCR assay. Here the immuneACCESS table is served through TCRdb, limited to in-frame sequences with V and J called. Missing clones are a known gap in these copies; in checked studies unresolved V genes cover under half, and the rest lacks a known reason. Recorded for this sample are roughly 700,000 clones; around 67% of them occurred a single time. The leading ten clones occupy more than 1.5% of the sample. Sequenced input: memory CD4+ T cells sorted from blood. What the cell subset or site label conveys for this sample: CD45RA-negative fraction. Every receptor here comes from a woman aged 25 to 39 in good health.

V is TRBV7-9 and J is TRBJ2-3; D is undetermined. CDR1 is SEHNR and CDR2 is FQNEAQ in the germline V gene (reference sequence). Trimming pared 5 bases from V and 4 bases from J, leaving 13 bases between. The CDR3 extends over 14 amino acids. CDR3: CASSLKGTADTQYF. The CDR3 coding sequence is TGTGCCAGCAGCCTTAAGGGTACCGCAGATACGCAGTATTTT.

The genes are TRBV5-6 and TRBJ2-1, with TRBD2 matching over 11 bases. From germline, CDR1 is SGHDT and CDR2 YYEEEE. J lost 4 bases, V lost 4 bases, and 10 bases had no gene match. The CDR3 consists of 17 residues. CDR3 DNA sequence: TGTGCCAGCAGCCCTATCGCGACTAGCGGGGTATACAATGAGCAGTTCTTC. This codes for CASSPIATSGVYNEQFF.

The chain uses TRBV7-3 and TRBJ2-3; possible D gene TRBD2, 5 bases. Germline assignment: CDR1 SGHTA and CDR2 FQGTGA. The CDR3 extends over 16 amino acids. Trimming stripped 3 bases from V and 1 base from J, with 14 bases between. The CDR3 nucleotides are TGTGCCAGCAGCTTGGGCGTCGGGGTCCGCACAGATACGCAGTATTTT. Translation: CASSLGVGVRTDTQYF.

The chain has TRBV6-5 and TRBJ2-1; D may be TRBD1 or TRBD2 (8 bases each). There are 15 residues in the CDR3. Germline lookup yields CDR1 MNHEY and CDR2 SVGAGI. V was trimmed by 6 bases and J by 7 bases, leaving 19 bases between them. The CDR3 DNA is TGTGCCAGCAGCTCCGGTAGCGGGGACAGGAATGAGCAGTTCTTC. Protein: CASSSGSGDRNEQFF.

This sequence joins TRBV28 and TRBJ1-2; D unclear. Trimming stripped 1 base from V and 0 bases from J, with 9 bases between. Germline CDR1 MDHEN, CDR2 SYDVKM. The CDR3 runs to 15 residues. The CDR3: CASSLLFRTNYGYTF. CDR3 in DNA: TGTGCCAGCAGTTTATTATTCCGAACTAACTATGGCTACACCTTC.

CDR3 amino acids: CASSLVVHTEAFF. The CDR3 bases are TGTGCCAGCAGCTTAGTCGTGCACACTGAAGCTTTCTTT. V gene TRBV11-3 combines with J gene TRBJ1-1, with D unresolved. Germline V gene data show CDR1 as SGHNT and CDR2 as YENEEA. The CDR3 sequence is 13 residues long. Trimming removed 1 base from V and 3 bases from J, with 6 bases in between.

The V and J genes are TRBV10-1 and TRBJ1-4; D gene ambiguous. Germline CDR1 WNHNN, CDR2 SYGVQD (reference sequence). The length of the CDR3 is 14 residues. V was cut by 3 bases and J by 5 bases, with 10 bases left in between. CDR3 protein: CASSDSADNEKLFF. CDR3 in DNA: TGCGCCAGCAGTGACTCGGCAGACAATGAAAAACTGTTTTTT.

The V gene is TRBV27, the J gene TRBJ1-4, with D unresolved. Germline V gene lookup returns CDR1 MNHEY and CDR2 SMNVEV (reference sequence). The CDR3 is made up of 14 amino acids. V was pared by 7 bases and J by 5 bases, with 14 bases between. The CDR3 DNA sequence: TGTGCCAGCAATCAAACGAGGCACAATGAAAAACTGTTTTTT. It is translated as CASNQTRHNEKLFF. Variable domain in full (rest from reference TRBV27 and TRBJ1-4): EAQVTQNPRYLITVTGKKLTVTCSQNMNHEYMSWYRQDPGLGLRQIYYSMNVEVTDKGDVPEGYKVSRKEKRNFPLILESPSPNQTSLYFCASNQTRHNEKLFFGSGTQLSVL.

This clone came up once. The rearrangement joins TRBV19 to TRBJ2-3; D may be TRBD1 (6 bases). This CDR3 has 16 residues. Germline lookup yields CDR1 LNHDA and CDR2 SQIVND (reference sequence). V dropped 5 bases and J dropped 3 bases, with 18 bases sitting between them. CDR3: CASSPYQGRGTDTQYF. In nucleotides, the CDR3 is TGTGCCAGTAGTCCCTATCAGGGCAGGGGAACAGATACGCAGTATTTT.

The gene calls are TRBV6-1 and TRBJ1-1; tentatively, D is TRBD1 (6 bases). V was clipped by 6 bases and J by 2 bases, with 10 bases between them. This CDR3 contains 13 residues. From germline, CDR1 is MNHNS and CDR2 SASEGT. The CDR3: CASRNRVNTEAFF. In DNA, the CDR3 is TGTGCCAGCAGAAACAGGGTTAACACTGAAGCTTTCTTT.

Turning to this clone: This sample includes further DNA sequences coding for the same CDR3. V and J are TRBV28 and TRBJ1-2; D remains unclear. The CDR3 runs 13 residues. V lost 2 bases and J 3 bases, leaving 7 bases between the germline ends. The germline CDR1 and CDR2 sequences are MDHEN and SYDVKM. The CDR3 spells CASSLTTDYGYTF. CDR3 coding DNA: TGTGCCAGCAGTTTAACGACGGACTATGGCTACACCTTC.

This clone was recorded once. The genes are TRBV29-1 and TRBJ2-6, with TRBD1 as a possible D gene (5 bases). This CDR3 spans 15 amino acids. V lost 7 bases and J lost 3, with 16 bases in between. Germline V gene sequence: CDR1 SQVTM, CDR2 ANQGSEA. The CDR3 reads CSARPQGRGANVLTF. The CDR3 DNA follows: TGCAGCGCCCGGCCCCAGGGTCGTGGGGCCAACGTCCTGACTTTC.

The chain carries TRBV18 and TRBJ1-1, with D possibly being TRBD1 (5 bases). Trimming removed 2 bases from V and 5 bases from J, with 9 bases in between. This CDR3 has 13 amino acids. Germline CDR1 is KGHSH and CDR2 is LQKENI. The DNA for the CDR3 is TGTGCCAGCTCACCATCGAGGGGAACTGAAGCTTTCTTT. Its protein is CASSPSRGTEAFF.

This clone was observed a single time. This sample includes further DNA sequences coding for the same CDR3. J is TRBJ1-2 and V is TRBV28; D is unresolved. Trimming pared 3 bases from V and 4 bases from J, leaving 6 bases between. The germline CDR1 and CDR2 sequences are MDHEN and SYDVKM. The CDR3 consists of 12 residues. The CDR3 sequence is CASSFNSYGYTF. The CDR3 coding sequence is TGTGCCAGCAGTTTTAATAGCTATGGCTACACCTTC.

This sequence joins TRBV13 and TRBJ2-1, with TRBD2 identical over 12 bases. J gave up 7 bases and V 4 bases, and 2 bases lay outside the gene matches. The CDR3 runs 14 residues. Germline V gives CDR1 PRHDT, CDR2 FYEKMQ (reference sequence). In DNA, the CDR3 is TGTGCCAGCAGCTACGGACTAGCGGGAAATGAGCAGTTCTTC. Translation: CASSYGLAGNEQFF. Filled out from reference TRBV13 and TRBJ2-1, the complete variable domain reads AAGVIQSPRHLIKEKRETATLKCYPIPRHDTVYWYQQGPGQDPQFLISFYEKMQSDKGSIPDRFSAQQFSDYHSELNMSSLELGDSALYFCASSYGLAGNEQFFGPGTRLTVL.

The V gene is TRBV9, the J gene TRBJ1-1, with no clear D. V gave up 6 bases and J gave up 7 bases, with 19 bases separating them. The CDR3 is made up of 14 amino acids. CDR1 SGDLS and CDR2 YYNGEE come from the germline V gene. CDR3 loop: CASTRTGFSNEAFF. The CDR3, as DNA: TGTGCCAGCACCCGTACTGGGTTTTCGAATGAAGCTTTCTTT.

As for this clone: The sample holds other DNA sequences that translate to the same CDR3. This sequence joins TRBV18 and TRBJ2-7; D gene uncertain. V was cut by 2 bases and J by 0 bases, with 2 bases left in between. Germline loops: CDR1 KGHSH, CDR2 LQKENI. This CDR3 comprises 12 residues. The CDR3 here is CASSPSSYEQYF. In nucleotides, the CDR3 is TGTGCCAGCTCACCAAGCTCCTACGAGCAGTACTTC.

The table lists this clone with a count of one. V is TRBV28 and J is TRBJ2-7; D is possibly TRBD2 (5 bases). The CDR3 has 13 amino acids. V was shortened by 4 bases and J by 5 bases, with 12 bases between the two germline ends. Germline values: CDR1 MDHEN, CDR2 SYDVKM. The CDR3 DNA follows: TGTGCCAGCAGTTGGATTAGTAGCGACGAGCAGTACTTC. Residues: CASSWISSDEQYF. Looking up the rest from reference TRBV28 and TRBJ2-7 gives the full variable domain: DVKVTQSSRYLVKRTGEKVFLECVQDMDHENMFWYRQDPGLGLRLIYFSYDVKMKEKGDIPEGYSVSREKKERFSLILESASTNQTSMYLCASSWISSDEQYFGPGTRLTVT.

The chain couples TRBV5-1 to TRBJ2-2; D remains unclear. Trimming cost V 7 bases and J 1 base, with 5 bases left between them. Germline V CDR1 and CDR2: SGHRS, YFSETQ. This CDR3 has 12 amino acids. The CDR3 here is CASFMNTGELFF. The CDR3 nucleotides are TGCGCCAGCTTTATGAACACCGGGGAGCTGTTTTTT.

V and J are TRBV5-1 and TRBJ1-4, with D hard to call. Trimming cost V 4 bases and J 6 bases, with 10 bases left between them. This CDR3 is built from 13 residues. CDR1 SGHRS and CDR2 YFSETQ come from the germline V gene. The CDR3 loop reads CASSGRLDEKLFF. In nucleotides, the CDR3 is TGCGCCAGCAGCGGCAGGTTGGATGAAAAACTGTTTTTT.

The table lists this clone with many counts. This chain connects TRBV4-1 to TRBJ1-2, with D unclear. CDR3 length: 17 amino acids. Trimming took off 1 base at V and 1 base at J, with 16 bases between the two ends. The germline gives CDR1 MGHRA, CDR2 YSYEKL. Here the CDR3 reads CASSQVGGVVDNYGYTF. CDR3 coding DNA: TGCGCCAGCAGCCAAGTCGGCGGGGTTGTAGATAACTATGGCTACACCTTC.

The chain links TRBV7-9 to TRBJ2-2; 10 bases align to TRBD1. This CDR3 has 15 amino acids. Unmatched junction bases numbered 7, after V lost 5 bases and J lost 7 bases. Germline assignment: CDR1 SEHNR and CDR2 FQNEAQ (reference sequence). The CDR3, as DNA: TGTGCCAGCAGCCCGGACAGGGGGAATAACGGGGAGCTGTTTTTT. Protein: CASSPDRGNNGELFF.

The chain links TRBV6-1 to TRBJ2-2; unclear D gene. In germline, CDR1 is MNHNS, CDR2 SASEGT. The CDR3 length is 18 residues. The V gene lost 2 bases and the J gene lost 0 bases, with 16 bases spanning the gap. The CDR3 nucleotides read TGTGCCAGCAGTGAACACGCAACTACTATTGCGAACACCGGGGAGCTGTTTTTT. Protein product: CASSEHATTIANTGELFF.

The rearrangement links TRBV18 to TRBJ1-3; D is ambiguous. The germline V and J ends were trimmed by 2 bases and 0 bases, with 11 bases remaining between them. The germline V gene encodes CDR1 KGHSH and CDR2 LQKENI. This CDR3 is built from 16 residues. CDR3 residues: CASSPNPRGSGNTIYF. Written as DNA, the CDR3 is TGTGCCAGCTCACCAAACCCGAGAGGCTCTGGAAACACCATATATTTT.

J is TRBJ1-5 and V is TRBV6-1; 8 bases map to TRBD1. V shed 4 bases and J 5 bases; nucleotides not matched to a gene: 1. Germline V gives CDR1 MNHNS, CDR2 SASEGT. This CDR3 is built from 13 residues. CDR3 residues: CASSAQGDQPQHF. In DNA form, the CDR3 reads TGTGCCAGCAGTGCACAGGGGGATCAGCCCCAGCATTTT.

This clone has a handful of counts. The rearrangement uses TRBV4-1 and TRBJ2-5, with TRBD2 as a possible D gene (5 bases). The V gene's germline CDR1 is MGHRA and CDR2 YSYEKL. This CDR3 spans 14 amino acids. V lost 3 bases, J lost 0 bases, and 8 bases lay in between. The CDR3 region is CASSQTGYQETQYF. The CDR3 DNA sequence: TGCGCCAGCAGCCAGACGGGGTACCAAGAGACCCAGTACTTC.

The chain uses TRBV18 and TRBJ2-1; 10 bases match TRBD2. The germline gives CDR1 KGHSH, CDR2 LQKENI. This CDR3 comprises 13 residues. V shed 6 bases, J shed 9 bases, and the junction held 5 bases outside the gene matches. For the CDR3, the DNA is TGTGCCAGCTCCCCGGGACTAGCGCGTGAGCAGTTCTTC. It translates to CASSPGLAREQFF.